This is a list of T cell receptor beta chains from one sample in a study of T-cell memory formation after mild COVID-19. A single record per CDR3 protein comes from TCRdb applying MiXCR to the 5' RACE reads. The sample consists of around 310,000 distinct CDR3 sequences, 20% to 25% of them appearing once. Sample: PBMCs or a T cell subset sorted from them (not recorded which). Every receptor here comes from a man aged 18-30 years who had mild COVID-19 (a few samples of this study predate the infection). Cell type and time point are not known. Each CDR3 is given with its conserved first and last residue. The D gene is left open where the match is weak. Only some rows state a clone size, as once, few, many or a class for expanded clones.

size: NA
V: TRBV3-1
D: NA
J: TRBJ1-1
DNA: TGTGCCAGCAGCCAAGGCCCGGGGGGGTTCGGCACTGAAGCTTTCTTT
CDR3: CASSQGPGGFGTEAFF

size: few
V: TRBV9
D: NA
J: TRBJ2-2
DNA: TGTGCCAGCAGCCCGAGGACAGGCGGGGGAACCGGGGAGCTGTTTTTT
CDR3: CASSPRTGGGTGELFF

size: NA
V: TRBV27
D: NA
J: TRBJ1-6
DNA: TGTGCCAGCAGTTTGCAGCTTAATTCACCCCTCCACTTT
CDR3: CASSLQLNSPLHF

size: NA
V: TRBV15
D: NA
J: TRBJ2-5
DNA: TGTGCCACCAGCGCCCCGGGAGACCAAGAGACCCAGTACTTC
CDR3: CATSAPGDQETQYF

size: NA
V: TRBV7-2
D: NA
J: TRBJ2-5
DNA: TGTGCCAGCAGCCAAGCCCCACAACGGGGGCGAGAGACCCAGTACTTC
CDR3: CASSQAPQRGRETQYF

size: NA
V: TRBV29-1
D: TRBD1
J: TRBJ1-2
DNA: TGCAGCGTGGACCCGGGACAGGACTATGGCTACACCTTC
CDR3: CSVDPGQDYGYTF

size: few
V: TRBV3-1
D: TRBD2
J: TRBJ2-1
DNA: TGTGCCAGCAGCGGTAGCGGGGGGGCATACGAGCAGTTCTTC
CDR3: CASSGSGGAYEQFF

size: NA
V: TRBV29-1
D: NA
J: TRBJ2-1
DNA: TGCAGCGTTGAATCCCACAATGAGCAGTTCTTC
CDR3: CSVESHNEQFF

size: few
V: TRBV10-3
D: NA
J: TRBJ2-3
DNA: TGTGCCGTTTCCCCAGGGGGGACTCGGACAGATACGCAGTATTTT
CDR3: CAVSPGGTRTDTQYF

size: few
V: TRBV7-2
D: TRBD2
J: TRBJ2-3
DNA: TGTGCCAGCAGCCTCGGGCTAGCGGGGGATGATACGCAGTATTTT
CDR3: CASSLGLAGDDTQYF

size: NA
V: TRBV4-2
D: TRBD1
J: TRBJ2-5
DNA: TGTGCCAGCAGCCAACTAGACAGGGGCGCGGGAGAGACCCAGTACTTC
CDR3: CASSQLDRGAGETQYF

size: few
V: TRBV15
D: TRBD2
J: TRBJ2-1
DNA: TGTGCCACCAGCAGAGTTCGGGGGGTAGATGAGCAGTTCTTC
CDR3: CATSRVRGVDEQFF

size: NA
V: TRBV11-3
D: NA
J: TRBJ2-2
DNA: TGTGCCAGCAGCGGCAGGGGTAGGAACACCGGGGAGCTGTTTTTT
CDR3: CASSGRGRNTGELFF

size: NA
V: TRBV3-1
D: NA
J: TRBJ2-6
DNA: TGTGCCAGCAGCCAAGATAGGAGACCTGGGGCCAACGTCCTGACTTTC
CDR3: CASSQDRRPGANVLTF

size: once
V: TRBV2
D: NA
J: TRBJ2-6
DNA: TGTGCCAGCTCCCGCAGGGGTTCCGGGGCCAACGTCCTGACTTTC
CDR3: CASSRRGSGANVLTF

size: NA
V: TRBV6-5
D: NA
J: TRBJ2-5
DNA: TGTGCCAGCAGTCAACCTGGACGGGACGGGGCAGAGACCCAGTACTTC
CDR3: CASSQPGRDGAETQYF

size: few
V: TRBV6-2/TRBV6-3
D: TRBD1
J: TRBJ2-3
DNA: TGTGCCAGCAGTTCCATACAGGGGGCATTTGGGACAGATACGCAGTATTTT
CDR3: CASSSIQGAFGTDTQYF

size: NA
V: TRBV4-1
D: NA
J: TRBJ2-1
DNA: TGCGCCAGCAGCCAAGGATTACATGGGGGGACGGGAACCTATGAGCAGTTCTTC
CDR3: CASSQGLHGGTGTYEQFF

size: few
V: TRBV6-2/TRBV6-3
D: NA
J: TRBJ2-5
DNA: TGTGCCAGCAGGAACTTACACCCCCGTGGAGAGACCCAGTACTTC
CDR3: CASRNLHPRGETQYF

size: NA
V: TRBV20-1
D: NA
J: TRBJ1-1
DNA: TGCAGTGCGCCCGGGGTAGAGGGCACTGAAGCTTTCTTT
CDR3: CSAPGVEGTEAFF

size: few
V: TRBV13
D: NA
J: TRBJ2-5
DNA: TGTGCCAGCAGCTTTTGGTGGGGAGGAGAGACCCAGTACTTC
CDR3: CASSFWWGGETQYF

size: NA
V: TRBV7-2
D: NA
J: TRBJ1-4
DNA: TGTGCCAGCAGCCCCGGCCCAGGTTGGAATGAAAAACTGTTTTTT
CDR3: CASSPGPGWNEKLFF

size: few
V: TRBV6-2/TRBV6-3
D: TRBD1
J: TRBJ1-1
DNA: TGTGCCAGCAGTTACGCGACAGGGACTGAAGCTTTCTTT
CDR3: CASSYATGTEAFF

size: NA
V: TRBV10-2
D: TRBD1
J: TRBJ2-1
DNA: TGCGCCACCGAGGGGACAGGGGTCAATGAGCAGTTCTTC
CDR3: CATEGTGVNEQFF

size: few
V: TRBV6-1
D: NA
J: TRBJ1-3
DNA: TGTGCCAGCGAGTCCTGGGGGGGCTCTGGAAACACCATATATTTT
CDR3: CASESWGGSGNTIYF

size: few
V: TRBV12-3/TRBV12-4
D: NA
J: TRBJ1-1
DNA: TGTGCCAGCAGCCCCCCGGAGAGGTACACTGAAGCTTTCTTT
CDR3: CASSPPERYTEAFF

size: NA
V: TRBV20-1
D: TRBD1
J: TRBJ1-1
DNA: TGCAGTGCTAGTAACAGGGGGCTGGTCGGGAACACTGAAGCTTTCTTT
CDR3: CSASNRGLVGNTEAFF

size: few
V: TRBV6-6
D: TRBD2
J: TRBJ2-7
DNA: TGTGCCAGCAGTCCACTAGCGGGGGGGCAATCCTACGAGCAGTACTTC
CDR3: CASSPLAGGQSYEQYF

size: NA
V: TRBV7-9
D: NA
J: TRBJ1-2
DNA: TGTGCCAGCAGCCCCGGGACTAACTATGGCTACACCTTC
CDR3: CASSPGTNYGYTF

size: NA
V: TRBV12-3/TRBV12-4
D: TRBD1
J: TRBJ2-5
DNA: TGTGCCAGCAGACGGGACAGTCAAGAGACCCAGTACTTC
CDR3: CASRRDSQETQYF

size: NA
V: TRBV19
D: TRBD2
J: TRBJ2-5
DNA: TGTGCCAGTAGCACTAGCGGGGGAGCGACCCAGTACTTC
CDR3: CASSTSGGATQYF

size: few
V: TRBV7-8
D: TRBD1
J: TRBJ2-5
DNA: TGTGCCGGTCGGGACAGTGCGAAGGAGACCCAGTACTTC
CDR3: CAGRDSAKETQYF

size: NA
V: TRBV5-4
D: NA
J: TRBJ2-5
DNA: TGTGCCAGCAGGCGACCTGGGGGGGCGGAGACCCAGTACTTC
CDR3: CASRRPGGAETQYF

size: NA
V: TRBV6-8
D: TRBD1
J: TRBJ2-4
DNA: TGTGCCAGCAGTGGCAGGGGGGCCAAAAACATTCAGTACTTC
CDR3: CASSGRGAKNIQYF

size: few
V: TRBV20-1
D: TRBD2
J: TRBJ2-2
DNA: TGCAGTGCTCCTAGCGGCCTTAACACCGGGGAGCTGTTTTTT
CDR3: CSAPSGLNTGELFF

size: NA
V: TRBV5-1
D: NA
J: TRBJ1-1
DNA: TGCGCCAGCAGCCCTCAAGGGGGTAGCTCTGAAGCTTTCTTT
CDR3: CASSPQGGSSEAFF

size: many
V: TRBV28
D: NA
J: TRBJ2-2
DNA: TGTGCCAGCAGTCTGAAACTGCTCAGACGGGGCTCGAACACCGGGGAGCTGTTTTTT
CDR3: CASSLKLLRRGSNTGELFF

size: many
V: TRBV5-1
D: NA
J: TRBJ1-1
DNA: TGCGCCAGCAGCTTGGGACTAGTGCTGAACACTGAAGCTTTCTTT
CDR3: CASSLGLVLNTEAFF

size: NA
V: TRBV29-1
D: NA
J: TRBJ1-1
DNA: TGCAGCGTTACGATAGCGAACACTGAAGCTTTCTTT
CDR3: CSVTIANTEAFF

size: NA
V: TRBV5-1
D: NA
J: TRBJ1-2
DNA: TGCGCCAGCAGCTTGGAGACTGATAATGGCTACACCTTC
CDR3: CASSLETDNGYTF

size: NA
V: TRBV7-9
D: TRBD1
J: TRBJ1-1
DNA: TGTGCCAGCAGCAGGAATTTCGGGACAGGATTAAACACTGAAGCTTTCTTT
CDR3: CASSRNFGTGLNTEAFF

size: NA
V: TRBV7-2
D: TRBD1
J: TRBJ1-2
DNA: TGTGCCAGCAGCTTAGCCCGGGACAGGGTAAACTATGGCTACACCTTC
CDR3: CASSLARDRVNYGYTF

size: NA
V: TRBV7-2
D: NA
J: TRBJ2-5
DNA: TGTGCCAGCAGCTTAGTATGGCCGGAACAAGAGACCCAGTACTTC
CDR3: CASSLVWPEQETQYF

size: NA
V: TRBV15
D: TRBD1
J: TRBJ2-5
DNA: TGTGCCACCAGCGTCTCGGACAGGGGGCGGGGGGAGACCCAGTACTTC
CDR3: CATSVSDRGRGETQYF

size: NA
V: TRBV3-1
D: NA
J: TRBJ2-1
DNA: TGTGCCAGCAGCCAAGAAGGTTATAGCTTCAATGAGCAGTTCTTC
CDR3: CASSQEGYSFNEQFF

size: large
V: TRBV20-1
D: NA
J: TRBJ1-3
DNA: TGCAGTGCTCGTGGAAACACCATATATTTT
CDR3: CSARGNTIYF

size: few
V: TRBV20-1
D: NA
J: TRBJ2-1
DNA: TGCAGTGCTAGAGCCCGGGGACCCTACAATGAGCAGTTCTTC
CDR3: CSARARGPYNEQFF

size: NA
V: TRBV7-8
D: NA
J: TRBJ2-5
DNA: TGTGCCAGCAGCTTAGCGGGGGGACCGGCTGCGACCCAGTACTTC
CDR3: CASSLAGGPAATQYF

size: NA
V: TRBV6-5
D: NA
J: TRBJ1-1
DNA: TGTGCCAGCAGTCCACTCGAGGGACAAGGTAACACTGAAGCTTTCTTT
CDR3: CASSPLEGQGNTEAFF

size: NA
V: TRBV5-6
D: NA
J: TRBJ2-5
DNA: TGTGCCAGCAGCCGAAGATCGTTGGGAGGAGAGACCCAGTACTTC
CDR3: CASSRRSLGGETQYF

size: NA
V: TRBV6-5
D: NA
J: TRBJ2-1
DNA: TGTGCCAGCAGTTACTGGGGAAGCACGAATGAGCAGTTCTTC
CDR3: CASSYWGSTNEQFF

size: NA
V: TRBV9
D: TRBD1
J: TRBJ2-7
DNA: TGTGCCAGCAGCGTCGCACCGGGACAGGGCTACGAGCAGTACTTC
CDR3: CASSVAPGQGYEQYF

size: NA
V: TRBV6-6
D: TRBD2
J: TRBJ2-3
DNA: TGTGCCAGCGAGCGGGGGAGCACAGATACGCAGTATTTT
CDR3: CASERGSTDTQYF

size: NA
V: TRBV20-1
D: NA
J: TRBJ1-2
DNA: TGCAGTGCTAGGGCCCCTGCAGGGGCGGACGGCTACACCTTC
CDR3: CSARAPAGADGYTF

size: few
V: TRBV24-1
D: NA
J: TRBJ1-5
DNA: TGTGCCACCAGCCCCCCGGGGGGGAGCCAGCCCCAGCATTTT
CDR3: CATSPPGGSQPQHF

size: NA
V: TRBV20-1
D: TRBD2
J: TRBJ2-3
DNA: TGCAGTGCTTGGCCGATAGCGGGGGGCACAGATACGCAGTATTTT
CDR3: CSAWPIAGGTDTQYF

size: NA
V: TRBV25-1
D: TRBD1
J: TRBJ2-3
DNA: TGTGCCAGCAGTGGGGGCAGGGGGACCAGGAACACGCAGTATTTT
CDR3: CASSGGRGTRNTQYF